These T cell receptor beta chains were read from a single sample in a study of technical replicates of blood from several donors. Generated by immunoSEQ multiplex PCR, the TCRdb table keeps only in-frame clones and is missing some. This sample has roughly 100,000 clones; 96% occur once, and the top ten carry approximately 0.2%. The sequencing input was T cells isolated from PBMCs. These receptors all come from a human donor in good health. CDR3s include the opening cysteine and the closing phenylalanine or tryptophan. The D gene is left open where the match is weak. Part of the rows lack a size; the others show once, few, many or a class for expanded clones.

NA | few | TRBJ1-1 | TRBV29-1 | CSVRNMNTEAFF | TGCAGCGTCAGGAACATGAACACTGAAGCTTTCTTT
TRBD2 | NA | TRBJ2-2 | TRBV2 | CASSGLAGVNTGELFF | TGTGCCAGCAGTGGACTAGCGGGGGTGAACACCGGGGAGCTGTTTTTT
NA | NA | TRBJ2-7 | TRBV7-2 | CASSLFGAASSYEQYF | TGTGCCAGCAGCTTATTTGGGGCCGCTAGCTCCTACGAGCAGTACTTC
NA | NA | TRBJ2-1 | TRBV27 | CASSLSRVGNEQFF | TGTGCCAGCAGTTTATCTCGGGTTGGCAATGAGCAGTTCTTC
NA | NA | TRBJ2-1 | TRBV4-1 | CASAPWGRETQGVYNEQFF | TGCGCCAGCGCGCCCTGGGGGCGGGAGACCCAAGGGGTCTACAATGAGCAGTTCTTC
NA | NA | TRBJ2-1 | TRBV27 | CASSLGEHNEQFF | TGTGCCAGCAGTTTGGGAGAGCACAATGAGCAGTTCTTC
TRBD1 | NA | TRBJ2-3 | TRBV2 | CASSVRQGGPDTQYF | TGTGCCAGCAGTGTGAGGCAAGGGGGCCCAGATACGCAGTATTTT
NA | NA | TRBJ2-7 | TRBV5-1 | CASSLQFSFYEQYF | TGCGCCAGCAGCTTGCAGTTTTCCTTCTACGAGCAGTACTTC
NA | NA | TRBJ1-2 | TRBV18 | CASSPDSRYGYTF | TGTGCCAGCTCACCGGACAGCCGCTATGGCTACACCTTC
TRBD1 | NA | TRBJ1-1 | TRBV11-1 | CASSPGTAAEAFF | TGTGCCAGCAGCCCCGGGACAGCCGCTGAAGCTTTCTTT
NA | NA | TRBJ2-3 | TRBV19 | CASSVGQTNTDTQYF | TGTGCCAGTAGTGTCGGACAGACTAACACAGATACGCAGTATTTT
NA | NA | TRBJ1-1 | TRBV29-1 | CSVEVPERQNTEAFF | TGCAGCGTTGAAGTTCCCGAGAGACAGAACACTGAAGCTTTCTTT
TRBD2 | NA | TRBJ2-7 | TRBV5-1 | CASSLTSAGEYEQYF | TGCGCCAGCAGTTTAACATCGGCGGGGGAGTACGAGCAGTACTTC
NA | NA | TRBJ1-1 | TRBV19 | CASSIDRRVTEAFF | TGTGCCAGTAGTATAGACCGCAGGGTAACTGAAGCTTTCTTT
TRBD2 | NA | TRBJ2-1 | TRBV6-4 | CASSASLAGNNEQFF | TGTGCCAGCAGCGCCAGCCTAGCGGGAAATAATGAGCAGTTCTTC
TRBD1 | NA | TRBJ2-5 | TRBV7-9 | CASSPGQGYQETQYF | TGTGCCAGCAGCCCGGGACAGGGGTACCAAGAGACCCAGTACTTC